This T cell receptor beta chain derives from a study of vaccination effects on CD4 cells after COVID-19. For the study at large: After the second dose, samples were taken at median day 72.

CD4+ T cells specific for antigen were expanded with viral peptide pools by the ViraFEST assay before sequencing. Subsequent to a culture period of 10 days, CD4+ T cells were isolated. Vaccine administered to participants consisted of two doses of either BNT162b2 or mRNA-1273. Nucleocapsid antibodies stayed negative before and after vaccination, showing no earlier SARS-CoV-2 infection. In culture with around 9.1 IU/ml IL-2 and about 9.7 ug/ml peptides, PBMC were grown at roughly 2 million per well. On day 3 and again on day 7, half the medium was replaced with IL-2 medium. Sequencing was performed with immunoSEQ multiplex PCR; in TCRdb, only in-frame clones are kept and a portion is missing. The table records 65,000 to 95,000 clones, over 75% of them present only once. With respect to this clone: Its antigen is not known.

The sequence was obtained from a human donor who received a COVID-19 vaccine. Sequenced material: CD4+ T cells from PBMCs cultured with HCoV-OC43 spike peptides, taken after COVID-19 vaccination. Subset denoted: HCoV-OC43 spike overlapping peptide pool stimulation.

The CDR3 sequence is CASSPSTGGTDTQYF. In nucleotides, the CDR3 is TGTGCCAGCAGCCCGTCCACAGGGGGAACAGATACGCAGTATTTT. The V call is TRBV3-1 (or the pseudogene TRBV3-2), the J call TRBJ2-3, with TRBD1 matching 8 bases. The germline V gene has CDR1 LGHDT and CDR2 YNNKEL (reference sequence). The ends lost 4 bases at V and 3 bases at J; junction bases unmatched: 6. The length of the CDR3 is 15 residues.